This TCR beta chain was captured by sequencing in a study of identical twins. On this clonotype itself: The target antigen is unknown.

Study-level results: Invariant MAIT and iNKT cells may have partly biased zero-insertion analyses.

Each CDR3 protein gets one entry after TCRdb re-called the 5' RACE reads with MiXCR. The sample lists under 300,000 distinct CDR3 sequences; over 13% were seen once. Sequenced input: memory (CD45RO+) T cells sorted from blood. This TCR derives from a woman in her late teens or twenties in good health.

Written as DNA, the CDR3 is TGTGCCAGCAGCGACGAGTACGGGGATACGCAGTATTTT. It codes for CASSDEYGDTQYF. The rearrangement uses TRBV9 and TRBJ2-3; the D is unclear. This CDR3 comprises 13 residues. V lost 3 bases and J 6 bases, leaving 11 bases between the germline ends. Germline lookup yields CDR1 SGDLS and CDR2 YYNGEE. Supplemented by reference TRBV9 and TRBJ2-3, the full variable domain reads DSGVTQTPKHLITATGQRVTLRCSPRSGDLSVYWYQQSLDQGLQFLIQYYNGEERAKGNILERFSAQQFPDLHSELNLSSLELGDSALYFCASSDEYGDTQYFGPGTRLTVL.